This TCR beta chain is drawn from a study of T cell repertoires in cytomegalovirus infection. Study in general: Recently identified HLA-C-restricted and well-studied HLA-B-restricted CMV epitopes were used.

TCRdb re-analysed the reads in MiXCR, keeping a single row per CDR3 protein. Among 650,000 to 850,000 distinct CDR3 sequences listed, about 28% were seen once. CDR3 length: 18 residues. The V and J ends lost 3 bases and 2 bases, in that order; junction bases with no gene match: 16. This clonotype was found many times. What it binds is unknown. This chain links TRBV12-3 or TRBV12-4 with TRBJ2-7, with 7 bases fitting TRBD1. This sample comprised cultured CD8+ T cells from PBMCs, obtained from culture after CMV antigen stimulation. The receptor comes from a human donor in good health (CMV status not recorded). Some clones in this sample may be carry-over from other donors' samples. The CDR3 sequence: CASSFLRGQIGTPYEQYF. The DNA for the CDR3 is TGTGCCAGCAGTTTTTTGAGGGGGCAAATTGGGACACCCTACGAGCAGTACTTC.